The 14 T cell receptor beta chains given below trace back to one sample, sequenced in a study of early T cells in non-severe SARS-CoV-2 infection. TCRdb used MiXCR to reprocess the 5' RACE reads, holding one entry per CDR3 protein. Of approximately 74,000 distinct CDR3 sequences detected, around 14% appear once; the ten largest clones hold approximately 10%. The sample comprised whole blood. The source of these receptors is an adult who was a healthcare worker with PCR-confirmed SARS-CoV-2 infection or an uninfected control (not recorded which).

The chain has TRBV5-1 and TRBJ2-2, with TRBD1 identical over 7 bases. J was trimmed by 1 base and V by 4 bases; bases with no gene match: 10. In germline, CDR1 is SGHRS, CDR2 YFSETQ. The CDR3 covers 17 residues. Written as DNA, the CDR3 is TGCGCCAGCAGCCAAATCCGGACAGGACTGAACACCGGGGAGCTGTTTTTT. Translation: CASSQIRTGLNTGELFF.

This chain links TRBV7-3 with TRBJ2-2; D gene unclear. The germline V gene encodes CDR1 SGHTA and CDR2 FQGTGA. The V gene lost 5 bases and the J gene lost 2 bases, with 6 bases spanning the gap. There are 13 residues in the CDR3. Here the CDR3 DNA reads TGTGCCAGCAGCACCCAAAACACCGGGGAGCTGTTTTTT. Translation gives CASSTQNTGELFF.

This chain connects TRBV20-1 to TRBJ2-5; D gene unclear. The CDR3 is 14 residues long. Germline assignment: CDR1 DFQATT and CDR2 SNEGSKA (reference sequence). V was trimmed by 6 bases and J by 4 bases, leaving 18 bases between them. CDR3 sequence (DNA): TGCAGTGCGCCCGAGGCCCTCGGGCGAGAGACCCAGTACTTC. Encoded protein: CSAPEALGRETQYF.

The chain recombines TRBV29-1 with TRBJ2-3, with TRBD1 identical over 9 bases. CDR3 size: 12 residues. V lost 7 bases and J lost 5; bases outside the gene matches: 4. The germline V gene encodes CDR1 SQVTM and CDR2 ANQGSEA. CDR3 DNA: TGCAGCGGACAGGGGGGGATAGATACGCAGTATTTT. Residues: CSGQGGIDTQYF.

Many counts were recorded for this clonotype. V usage is TRBV11-2 and J usage is TRBJ1-2; D ambiguous. From germline, CDR1 is SGHAT and CDR2 FQNNGV. The V end was cut by 5 bases, the J end by 5 bases, with 9 bases between. This CDR3 comprises 12 residues. The CDR3, as DNA: TGTGCCAGCAGCCACAGCCGTTATGGCTACACCTTC. Encoded protein: CASSHSRYGYTF.

This clonotype was detected only a few times. The chain joins TRBV29-1 to TRBJ2-1; D remains ambiguous. Germline V gene sequence: CDR1 SQVTM, CDR2 ANQGSEA. The CDR3 is made up of 12 amino acids. The V end lost 6 bases, the J end lost 3 bases, and 9 bases lay between the germline ends. DNA of the CDR3: TGCAGCGTAGAGGTGAGCTACAATGAGCAGTTCTTC. It yields the protein CSVEVSYNEQFF.

The chain couples TRBV6-2 or TRBV6-3 to TRBJ2-7; a weak D match, TRBD2 (6 bases). The CDR3 contains 15 residues. The germline V gene encodes CDR1 MNHEY and CDR2 SVGEGT. Trimming stripped 8 bases from V and 7 bases from J, with 24 bases between. CDR3 DNA: TGTGCCAGCTCTCCTAATGTAGGAGGGACGCGGGAGCAGTACTTC. It codes for CASSPNVGGTREQYF.

The rearrangement links TRBV20-1 to TRBJ2-1, with TRBD2 as a possible D gene (5 bases). The CDR3 has 16 amino acids. In germline, CDR1 is DFQATT, CDR2 SNEGSKA (reference sequence). Deletions cut 1 base from V and 9 bases from J, with 22 bases between. The CDR3 here is CSARALTSGPWGEQFF. The CDR3 bases are TGCAGTGCTAGAGCCCTAACTAGTGGGCCGTGGGGTGAGCAGTTCTTC.

A few counts support this clonotype. The gene calls are TRBV15 and TRBJ1-1; D is unclear. Germline V CDR1 and CDR2: LNHNV, YYDKDF (reference sequence). This CDR3 is 16 amino acids long. Trimming pared 0 bases from V and 1 base from J, leaving 12 bases between. CDR3 protein: CATSRDNARSNTEAFF. DNA of the CDR3: TGTGCCACCAGCAGAGATAACGCCAGGTCGAACACTGAAGCTTTCTTT. The full variable domain, in which reference TRBV15 and TRBJ1-1 provide the parts outside the CDR3, is DAMVIQNPRYQVTQFGKPVTLSCSQTLNHNVMYWYQQKSSQAPKLLFHYYDKDFNNEADTPDNFQSRRPNTSFCFLDIRSPGLGDTAMYLCATSRDNARSNTEAFFGQGTRLTVV.

The table lists this clonotype with a count of one. The rearrangement links TRBV29-1 to TRBJ2-5; D not certain. The CDR3 is 12 amino acids. The germline V and J ends were trimmed by 6 bases and 6 bases, with 14 bases remaining between them. Per the germline V gene, CDR1 is SQVTM and CDR2 is ANQGSEA. CDR3 DNA sequence: TGCAGCGTCCCCGGGTCTCGAAAGACCCAGTACTTC. It encodes CSVPGSRKTQYF.

This clonotype was recorded once. The chain uses TRBV20-1 and TRBJ2-7; TRBD1 matches at 8 bases. With V trimmed by 8 bases and J by 7 bases, 10 bases remained unmatched. The CDR3 runs 12 residues. In germline, CDR1 is DFQATT, CDR2 SNEGSKA (reference sequence). CDR3 protein: CSSGPTGAEQYF. The CDR3 bases are TGCAGTTCAGGCCCGACAGGGGCAGAGCAGTACTTC.

V and J are TRBV29-1 and TRBJ2-7; no firm D call. There are 12 residues in the CDR3. CDR1 SQVTM and CDR2 ANQGSEA come from the germline V gene. The V end was cut by 0 bases, the J end by 5 bases, with 8 bases between. As DNA, the CDR3 is TGCAGCGTTGAAGACACCCTGGACGAGCAGTACTTC. It translates to CSVEDTLDEQYF.

In this sample, this clonotype turned up many times. The genes are TRBV19 and TRBJ1-2; D perhaps matches TRBD1 (6 bases). V was trimmed by 4 bases and J by 8 bases, leaving 11 bases between them. The germline CDR1 and CDR2 sequences are LNHDA and SQIVND (reference sequence). The CDR3 spans 12 residues. CDR3 DNA sequence: TGTGCCAGTAGTAGGAACAGGGTCGGCTACACCTTC. Residues: CASSRNRVGYTF.

This clonotype was seen at least ten times. The gene calls are TRBV3-1 and TRBJ1-6; D gene unclear. V was clipped by 3 bases and J by 0 bases, with 6 bases between them. Per the germline V gene, CDR1 is LGHDT and CDR2 is YNNKEL (reference sequence). The CDR3 has 15 amino acids. The CDR3 protein is CASSHRGSYNSPLHF. CDR3 in DNA: TGTGCCAGCAGCCATCGGGGCTCCTATAATTCACCCCTCCACTTT.